This is a list of T cell receptor beta chains from one sample in a study of T cell repertoires in cytomegalovirus infection. TCRdb re-derived calls from the reads in MiXCR, one entry per CDR3 protein. The table lists just under 300,000 distinct CDR3 sequences, about 8.8% of them singletons. The sequenced material came from PBMCs. These receptors were collected from a human donor in good health (CMV status not recorded). Some clones in this sample may be carry-over from other donors' samples. Both conserved end residues are part of each CDR3. The order of the fields is D gene, clone size, J gene, V gene, CDR3 DNA, CDR3 protein. The D gene is left open where the match is weak. A clone size is listed for some rows: how often the clone was seen (once, few, many), or a class if it is expanded.

>-|many|TRBJ1-2|TRBV28
TGTGCCAGCAGAGACCCAGGGGCCTATGGCTACACCTTC
CASRDPGAYGYTF
>TRBD1|-|TRBJ1-1|TRBV18
TGTGCCAGCTCACCGGTAGGACAGGGGGTCGTGAACACTGAAGCTTTCTTT
CASSPVGQGVVNTEAFF
>-|few|TRBJ1-2|TRBV10-3
TGTGCCATCAGTGAGTCTGATCGGGCAGGCAATGGCTACACCTTC
CAISESDRAGNGYTF
>TRBD1|many|TRBJ1-2|TRBV28
TGTGCCAGCCTGACAGGGGGGACCTATGGCTACACCTTC
CASLTGGTYGYTF
>-|many|TRBJ1-1|TRBV7-9
TGTGCCAGCAGCTTACAGGGTCCGGTGAACACTGAAGCTTTCTTT
CASSLQGPVNTEAFF
>-|many|TRBJ1-2|TRBV12-3/TRBV12-4
TGTGCCAGCAGCCCCGGGACAAGCTATGGCTACACCTTC
CASSPGTSYGYTF
>-|-|TRBJ2-5|TRBV12-3/TRBV12-4
TGTGCCAGCAGCCCGGACGAAAGAGAGACCCAGTACTTC
CASSPDERETQYF
>-|many|TRBJ2-1|TRBV2
TGTGCCAGCAACGGACTGACTAATGAGCAGTTCTTC
CASNGLTNEQFF
>-|many|TRBJ1-1|TRBV6-2/TRBV6-3
TGTGCCAGCGGCTCAGGGAGGGTCGGCACTGAAGCTTTCTTT
CASGSGRVGTEAFF
>-|few|TRBJ1-6|TRBV28
TGTGCCAGCAGAACAATGGGACCAAATTCACCCCTCCACTTT
CASRTMGPNSPLHF
>TRBD1|many|TRBJ1-2|TRBV12-3/TRBV12-4
TGTGCCAGCAGTTTAGGGACAGGACGAGTCTATGGCTACACCTTC
CASSLGTGRVYGYTF
>TRBD1|many|TRBJ2-5|TRBV7-2
TGTGCCAGCAGCTCGACAGGGGGTCGTGGGGAGACCCAGTACTTC
CASSSTGGRGETQYF
>TRBD1|many|TRBJ2-1|TRBV25-1
TGTGCCAGCAGTCCCGACAGGGGGGGTTACAATGAGCAGTTCTTC
CASSPDRGGYNEQFF
>-|-|TRBJ1-6|TRBV2
TGTGCCAGCAGTGAAAATTTGATTGGGATCTATAATTCACCCCTCCACTTT
CASSENLIGIYNSPLHF
>-|many|TRBJ2-6|TRBV29-1
TGCAGCGTCCCGTCTGGGGCCAACGTCCTGACTTTC
CSVPSGANVLTF
>-|many|TRBJ2-1|TRBV6-5
TGTGCCAGCAGTTACGAGACTGAGGGCCGGCGCGAGCAGTTCTTC
CASSYETEGRREQFF
>TRBD2|many|TRBJ2-5|TRBV20-1
TGCAGTGCCCCGGATAGCGGGGGGGTACAAGAGACCCAGTACTTC
CSAPDSGGVQETQYF
>-|many|TRBJ1-2|TRBV27
TGTGCCAGCATTATAGAGATCGGCTACACCTTC
CASIIEIGYTF
>-|many|TRBJ2-4|TRBV29-1
TGCAGCGTTGAAGAGGGCCAGAGGGCCAAAAACATTCAGTACTTC
CSVEEGQRAKNIQYF
>-|-|TRBJ2-3|TRBV20-1
TGCAGTGCTAGAAAGCGCGGGCTGGGAGGAGATACGCAGTATTTT
CSARKRGLGGDTQYF
>-|many|TRBJ2-2|TRBV7-2
TGTGCCAGCAGCTTATCCCGAACACTTTCGAACACCGGGGAGCTGTTTTTT
CASSLSRTLSNTGELFF
>-|many|TRBJ2-3|TRBV7-2
TGTGCCAGCAGCACCCCATTGAGGCTTAGTGGGATCACAGATACGCAGTATTTT
CASSTPLRLSGITDTQYF
>-|-|TRBJ1-2|TRBV5-1
TGCGCCAGCAGCCAGAGACAGGACGATGGCTACACCTTC
CASSQRQDDGYTF
>TRBD1|-|TRBJ2-1|TRBV2
TGTGCCAGCAGCGGGACAGGCCGCGATTTCGGGTACAATGAGCAGTTCTTC
CASSGTGRDFGYNEQFF
>-|many|TRBJ2-1|TRBV7-9
TGTGCCAGCAGTGATTACAATGAGCAGTTCTTC
CASSDYNEQFF
>-|many|TRBJ1-1|TRBV7-9
TGTGCCAGCAGAGGTGTAAGGACAGAAAACACTGAAGCTTTCTTT
CASRGVRTENTEAFF
>-|many|TRBJ1-1|TRBV23-1
TGCGCCAGCAGTCAAATGGTATACAGGGACCTCGGGGACACTGAAGCTTTCTTT
CASSQMVYRDLGDTEAFF
>TRBD1|many|TRBJ1-2|TRBV6-4
TGTGCCAGCAGTAACACCGGGACAGGCCCGGGGTTGAACTATGGCTACACCTTC
CASSNTGTGPGLNYGYTF
>TRBD1|many|TRBJ1-5|TRBV20-1
TGCAGTGCTAGAGATGGGAACAGGGGTGGATATAGCAATCAGCCCCAGCATTTT
CSARDGNRGGYSNQPQHF
>TRBD1|many|TRBJ2-2|TRBV7-3
TGTGCCAGCAGCTTAAACCCCGGGACAGCGAACACCGGGGAGCTGTTTTTT
CASSLNPGTANTGELFF
>-|many|TRBJ1-1|TRBV28
TGTGCCAGCAGGGAGGTCAAGGGCACTGAAGCTTTCTTT
CASREVKGTEAFF
>-|-|TRBJ2-5|TRBV11-2
TGTGCCAGCAGCTTAGATCGCACAACCCAGTACTTC
CASSLDRTTQYF
>TRBD1|many|TRBJ2-6|TRBV20-1
TGCAGTGCCCAGGACAGGGCTGGGGCCAACGTCCTGACTTTC
CSAQDRAGANVLTF
>TRBD1|many|TRBJ1-5|TRBV20-1
TGCAGTGCCAGACAGGGGGCCGGACAGCCCCAGCATTTT
CSARQGAGQPQHF
>-|many|TRBJ1-1|TRBV7-3
TGTGCCAGCAGCTTATCGGGGGTTGTCACTGAAGCTTTCTTT
CASSLSGVVTEAFF
>-|-|TRBJ1-3|TRBV20-1
TGCAGTGCGTGGACACACTCTGGAAACACCATATATTTT
CSAWTHSGNTIYF
>-|many|TRBJ2-2|TRBV2
TGTGCTACCACGGGTGGCGGGGAGCTGTTTTTT
CATTGGGELFF
>TRBD1|few|TRBJ1-1|TRBV7-9
TGTGCCACCCAAATAACAGGGGGCGAGGGGATCACTGAAGCTTTCTTT
CATQITGGEGITEAFF
>-|-|TRBJ1-1|TRBV2
TGTGCCAGCAGTGACAACACTGAAGCTTTCTTT
CASSDNTEAFF
>-|many|TRBJ2-2|TRBV6-6
TGTGCCAGCAGGTCCAGGAACACCGGGGAGCTGTTTTTT
CASRSRNTGELFF
>TRBD1|few|TRBJ1-1|TRBV5-1
TGCGCCAGCAGCCTCAGACAGGGGGCGGCTGAAGCTTTCTTT
CASSLRQGAAEAFF
>-|many|TRBJ1-1|TRBV19
TGTGCCAGTATTCACAGGAACACTGAAGCTTTCTTT
CASIHRNTEAFF
>-|many|TRBJ1-5|TRBV7-6
TGTGCCAGCAGCGCCCAGGAGAATCAGCCCCAGCATTTT
CASSAQENQPQHF
>-|many|TRBJ2-1|TRBV7-8
TGTGCCAGCAGCTTATTCGACAGTACCGCCCTGGGTGAGCAGTTCTTC
CASSLFDSTALGEQFF
>-|many|TRBJ2-1|TRBV6-2/TRBV6-3
TGTGCCAGCAAAAAACGGCAGGGGGGGAATGAGCAGTTCTTC
CASKKRQGGNEQFF
>TRBD2|many|TRBJ2-1|TRBV29-1
TGCAGCGTTGAACGGACTAGCGATATTTACAATGAGCAGTTCTTC
CSVERTSDIYNEQFF